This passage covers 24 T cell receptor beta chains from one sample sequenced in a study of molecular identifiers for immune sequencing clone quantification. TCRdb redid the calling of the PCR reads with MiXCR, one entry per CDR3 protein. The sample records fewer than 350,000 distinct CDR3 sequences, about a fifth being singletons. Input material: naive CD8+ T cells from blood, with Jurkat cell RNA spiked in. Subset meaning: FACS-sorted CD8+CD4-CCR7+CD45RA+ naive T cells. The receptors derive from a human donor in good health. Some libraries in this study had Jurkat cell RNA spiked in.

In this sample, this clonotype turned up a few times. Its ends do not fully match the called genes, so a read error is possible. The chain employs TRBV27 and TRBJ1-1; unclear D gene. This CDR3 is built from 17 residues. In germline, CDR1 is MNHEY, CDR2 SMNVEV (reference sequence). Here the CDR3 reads CASSLSRPESMNTEAYF. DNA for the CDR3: TGTGCCAGCAGTTTATCTCGGCCAGAGAGTATGAACACTGAGGCTTACTTT.

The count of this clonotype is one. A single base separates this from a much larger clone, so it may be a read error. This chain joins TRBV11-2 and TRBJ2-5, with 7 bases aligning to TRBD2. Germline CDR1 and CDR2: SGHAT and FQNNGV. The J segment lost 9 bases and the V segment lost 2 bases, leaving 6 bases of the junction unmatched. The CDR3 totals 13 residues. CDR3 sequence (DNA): TGTGCCAGCAGCTTACTTTCCCGGGGGGCCCAGTACTTC. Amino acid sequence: CASSLLSRGAQYF.

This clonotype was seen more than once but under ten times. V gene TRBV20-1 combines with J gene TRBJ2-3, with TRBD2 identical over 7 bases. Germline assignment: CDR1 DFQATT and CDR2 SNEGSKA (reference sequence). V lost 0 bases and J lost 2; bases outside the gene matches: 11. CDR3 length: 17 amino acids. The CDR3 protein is CSARDSVRAGATDTQYF. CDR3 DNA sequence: TGCAGTGCTAGAGATTCTGTAAGGGCGGGAGCCACAGATACGCAGTATTTT.

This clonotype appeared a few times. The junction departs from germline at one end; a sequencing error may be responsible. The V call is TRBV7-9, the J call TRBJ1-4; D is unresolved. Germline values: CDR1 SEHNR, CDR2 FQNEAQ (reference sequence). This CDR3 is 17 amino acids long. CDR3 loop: CTSSLKQSAIVNEKLFF. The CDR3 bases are TGTACCAGCAGCCTAAAGCAAAGCGCGATCGTAAATGAAAAACTGTTTTTT.

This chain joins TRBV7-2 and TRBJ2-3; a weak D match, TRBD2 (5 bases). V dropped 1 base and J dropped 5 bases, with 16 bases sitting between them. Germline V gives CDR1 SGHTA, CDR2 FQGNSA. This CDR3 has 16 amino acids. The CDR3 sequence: CASSLVSGELRDTQYF. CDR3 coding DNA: TGTGCCAGCAGCTTAGTCTCCGGGGAGCTCAGAGATACGCAGTATTTT.

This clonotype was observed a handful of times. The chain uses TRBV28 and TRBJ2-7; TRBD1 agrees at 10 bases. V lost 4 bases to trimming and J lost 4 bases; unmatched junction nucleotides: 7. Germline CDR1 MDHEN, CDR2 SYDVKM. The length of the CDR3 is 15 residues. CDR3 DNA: TGTGCCAGCAGTTCCCCTCGACAGGGGGCTTACGAGCAGTACTTC. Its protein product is CASSSPRQGAYEQYF.

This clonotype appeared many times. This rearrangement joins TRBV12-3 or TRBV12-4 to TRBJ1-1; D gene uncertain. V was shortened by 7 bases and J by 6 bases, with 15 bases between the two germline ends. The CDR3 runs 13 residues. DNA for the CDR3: TGTGCCAGCAAACCCGGTGGCGGGGCTGAAGCTTTCTTT. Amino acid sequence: CASKPGGGAEAFF.

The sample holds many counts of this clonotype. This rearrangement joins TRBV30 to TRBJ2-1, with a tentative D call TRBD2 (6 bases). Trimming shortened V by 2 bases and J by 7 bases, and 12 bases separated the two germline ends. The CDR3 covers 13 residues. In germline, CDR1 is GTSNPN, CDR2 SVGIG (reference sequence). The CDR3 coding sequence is TGTGCCTGGAGTCGAGGAGGGGCTAATGAGCAGTTCTTC. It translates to CAWSRGGANEQFF.

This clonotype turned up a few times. The CDR3 DNA is TGCAGCGTTGTCTGGCGGGAGAGCCCCTACGAGCAGTACTTC. Residues: CSVVWRESPYEQYF. This chain connects TRBV29-1 to TRBJ2-7; TRBD2 matches 7 bases. The CDR3 has 14 amino acids. The germline V gene has CDR1 SQVTM and CDR2 ANQGSEA. V lost 4 bases, J lost 2 bases, and 8 bases stayed unmatched.

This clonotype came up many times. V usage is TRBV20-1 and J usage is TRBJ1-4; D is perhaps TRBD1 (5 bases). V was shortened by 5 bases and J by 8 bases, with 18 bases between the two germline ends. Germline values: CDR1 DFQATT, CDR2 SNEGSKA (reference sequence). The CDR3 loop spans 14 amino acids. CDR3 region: CSAQDGVKGEKLFF. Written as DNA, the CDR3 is TGCAGTGCTCAGGATGGGGTTAAGGGGGAAAAACTGTTTTTT.

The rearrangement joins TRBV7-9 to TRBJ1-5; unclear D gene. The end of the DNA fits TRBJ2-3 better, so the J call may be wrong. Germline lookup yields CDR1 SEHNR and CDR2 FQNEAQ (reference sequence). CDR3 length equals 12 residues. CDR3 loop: CASSLAGQPQYF. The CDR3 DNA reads TGTGCCAGCAGCTTAGCCGGCCAGCCCCAGTATTTT.

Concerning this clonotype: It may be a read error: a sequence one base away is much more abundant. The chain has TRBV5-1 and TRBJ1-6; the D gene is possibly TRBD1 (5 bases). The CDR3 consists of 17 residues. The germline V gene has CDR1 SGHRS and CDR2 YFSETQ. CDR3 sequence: CASSLGFRDHHNPPLHF. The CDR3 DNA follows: TGCGCCAGCAGCTTGGGATTCAGGGATCATCATAATCCACCCCTCCACTTT.

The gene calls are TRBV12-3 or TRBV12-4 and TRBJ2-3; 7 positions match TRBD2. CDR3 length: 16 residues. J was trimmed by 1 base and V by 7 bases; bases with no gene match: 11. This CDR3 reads CASTNTRAGRTDTQYF. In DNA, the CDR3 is TGTGCCAGCACCAATACTAGAGCGGGGCGCACAGATACGCAGTATTTT.

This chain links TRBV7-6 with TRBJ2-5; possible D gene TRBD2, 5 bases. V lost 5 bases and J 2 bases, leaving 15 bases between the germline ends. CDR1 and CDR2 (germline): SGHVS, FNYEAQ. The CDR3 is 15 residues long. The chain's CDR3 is CASSIERSRQETQYF. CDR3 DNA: TGTGCCAGCAGCATAGAGCGGTCGCGGCAAGAGACCCAGTACTTC.

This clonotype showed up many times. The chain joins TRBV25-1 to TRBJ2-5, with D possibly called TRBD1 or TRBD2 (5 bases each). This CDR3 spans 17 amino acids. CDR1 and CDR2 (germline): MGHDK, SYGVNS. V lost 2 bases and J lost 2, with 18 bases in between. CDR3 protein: CASSEILIATAQETQYF. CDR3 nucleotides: TGTGCCAGCAGTGAAATTCTAATAGCGACAGCACAAGAGACCCAGTACTTC.

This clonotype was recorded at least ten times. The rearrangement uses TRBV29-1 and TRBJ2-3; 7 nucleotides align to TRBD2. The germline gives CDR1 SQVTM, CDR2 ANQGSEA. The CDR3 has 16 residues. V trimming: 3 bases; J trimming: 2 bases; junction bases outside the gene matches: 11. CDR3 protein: CSVELVTGGFTDTQYF. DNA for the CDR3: TGCAGCGTTGAGTTAGTGACGGGAGGATTCACAGATACGCAGTATTTT.

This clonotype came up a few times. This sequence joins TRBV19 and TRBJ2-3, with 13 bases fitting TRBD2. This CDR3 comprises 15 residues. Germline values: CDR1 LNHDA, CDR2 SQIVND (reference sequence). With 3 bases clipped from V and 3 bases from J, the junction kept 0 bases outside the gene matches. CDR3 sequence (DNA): TGTGCCAGTAGTATGACTAGCGGGAGGACAGATACGCAGTATTTT. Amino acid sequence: CASSMTSGRTDTQYF.

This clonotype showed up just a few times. The DNA for the CDR3 is TGTGCCAGCAGTGGGGGACTAGCGGGAGTTGAGGTAGAGACCCAGTACTTC. As protein: CASSGGLAGVEVETQYF. The chain carries TRBV12-3 or TRBV12-4 and TRBJ2-5, with 14 bases aligning to TRBD2. The trim removed 5 bases at V and 4 bases at J, leaving 9 bases unmatched. This CDR3 region has 17 residues.

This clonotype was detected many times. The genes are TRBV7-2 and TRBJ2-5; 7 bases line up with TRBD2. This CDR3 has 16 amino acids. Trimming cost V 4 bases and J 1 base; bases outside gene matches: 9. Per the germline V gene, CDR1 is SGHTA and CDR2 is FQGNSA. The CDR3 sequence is CASSSHLGGGQETQYF. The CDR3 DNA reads TGTGCCAGCAGCTCCCATCTGGGCGGGGGCCAAGAGACCCAGTACTTC.

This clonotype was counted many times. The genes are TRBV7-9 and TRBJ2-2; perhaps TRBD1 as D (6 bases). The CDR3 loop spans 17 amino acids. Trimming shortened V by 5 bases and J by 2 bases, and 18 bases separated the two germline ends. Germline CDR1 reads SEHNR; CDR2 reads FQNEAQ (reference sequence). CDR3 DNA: TGTGCCAGCAGCCCAACAACAGGGAACCCCAACACCGGGGAGCTGTTTTTT. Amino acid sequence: CASSPTTGNPNTGELFF.

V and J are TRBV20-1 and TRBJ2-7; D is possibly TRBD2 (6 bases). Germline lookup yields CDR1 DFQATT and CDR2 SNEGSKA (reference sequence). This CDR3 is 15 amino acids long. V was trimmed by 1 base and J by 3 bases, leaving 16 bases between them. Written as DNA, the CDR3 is TGCAGTGCTAGAGGGGTCAGGGAGGCCTACTACGAGCAGTACTTC. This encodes CSARGVREAYYEQYF.

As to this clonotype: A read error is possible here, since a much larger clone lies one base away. The CDR3 DNA is TGCAGCGTAGAGGCAGGGTTAAGCACTGAAGCTTTCTTT. Translating it yields CSVEAGLSTEAFF. The V call is TRBV29-1, the J call TRBJ1-1; D perhaps matches TRBD1 (5 bases). The CDR3 length is 13 residues. CDR1 SQVTM and CDR2 ANQGSEA come from the germline V gene. The germline V and J ends were trimmed by 6 bases and 4 bases, with 15 bases remaining between them.

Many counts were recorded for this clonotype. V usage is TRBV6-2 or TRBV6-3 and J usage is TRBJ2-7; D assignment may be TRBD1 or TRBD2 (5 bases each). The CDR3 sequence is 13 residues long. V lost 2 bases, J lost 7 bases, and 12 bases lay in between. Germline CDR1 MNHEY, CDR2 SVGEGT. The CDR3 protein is CASSYTVGVEQYF. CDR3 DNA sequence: TGTGCCAGCAGTTACACGGTGGGGGTTGAGCAGTACTTC.

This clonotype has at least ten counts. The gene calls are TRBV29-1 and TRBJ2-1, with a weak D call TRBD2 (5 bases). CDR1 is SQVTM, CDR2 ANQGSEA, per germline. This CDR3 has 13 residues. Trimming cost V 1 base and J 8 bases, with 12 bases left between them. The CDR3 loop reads CSVEVPGGDEQFF. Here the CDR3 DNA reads TGCAGCGTTGAAGTTCCAGGAGGCGATGAGCAGTTCTTC.